This T cell receptor (beta chain) emerged from a study of cytomegalovirus exposure and HLA in healthy donors. Study-wide results and caveats: Previously analyzed data showed that most TCR beta V segments were productive at a frequency of about 87% or about 30%. In a later analysis, the majority of CMV-associated beta chains seemingly showed HLA restriction.

Comments on this clone: The antigen remains undetermined.

The CDR3 has 15 residues. CDR1 and CDR2 (germline): MNHEY, SMNVEV (reference sequence). V shed 4 bases and J 6 bases; nucleotides not matched to a gene: 11. The primer mix had 60 Vbeta and 13 Jbeta primers. The assay was immunoSEQ multiplex PCR, and TCRdb's table has in-frame clones only and misses some. This table holds under 150,000 clones, 75% to 85% found once. The rearrangement joins TRBV27 to TRBJ1-2; 7 bases align to TRBD1. The TCR originated in a man aged 25-40 years in good health and CMV-seronegative. Sequenced: PBMCs. The CDR3 DNA is TGTGCCAGCAGTTCCCTTGGGACAGAGAGAAATGGCTACACCTTC. The encoded protein is CASSSLGTERNGYTF.